This T cell receptor beta chain originates from a study of radiotherapy plus CTLA-4 blockade in lung cancer. On the study more broadly: Disease control was achieved by 31% of patients, and objective responses by 18%. Study conclusions and caveats: Blood-borne expansion of tumor-derived TCR clones followed radiotherapy plus ipilimumab.

V lost 3 bases and J lost 0; bases outside the gene matches: 4. Per germline, CDR1 KGHSH and CDR2 LQKENI. The CDR3 has 15 residues. With regard to this clone: Its antigen remains unidentified.

Sequencing used immunoSEQ multiplex PCR; TCRdb keeps in-frame clones, though not all of them. The sample holds 81,000 or so clones, roughly 79% seen once. The sequencing here drew on peripheral blood, taken from a patient treated with radiotherapy plus ipilimumab. V usage is TRBV18 and J usage is TRBJ2-7, with 8 positions matching TRBD1. The clonotype originates from a human donor with non-small cell lung cancer whose response to radiotherapy plus ipilimumab could not be evaluated. Some clones in this sample may be carry-over from other donors' samples. CDR3: CASSPRDRPSYEQYF. The CDR3 bases are TGTGCCAGCTCACCTCGGGACAGGCCCTCCTACGAGCAGTACTTC.